Listed here is a single T cell receptor beta chain. This clonotype was seen many times. Its binding antigen is unknown. It has no much larger one-base neighbor in the sample; base qualities were not kept. Systemically healthy Caucasian individuals from Russia, approximately 39 in total and aged about 6 to 100 years, were included as donors. Each donor gave 8 to 10 milliliters of peripheral blood, collected into EDTA-treated Vacutainer tubes. Ficoll-Paque density-gradient centrifugation was used to isolate PBMCs, with at least 6.5 million per sample. Total RNA, at least 5 micrograms per sample, was extracted from PBMCs with Trizol reagent. For every donor, an aliquot of PBMCs went through flow cytometry to measure the percentages of naive CD45RAhigh/CD27high T cells. The sample belongs to a study of blood T cells in healthy people across ages (dated by TCRdb to about 2015). Study-level background: Template switching captured roughly one uniquely barcoded TCR beta cDNA molecule per two T cells in model experiments. To track age-related changes in TCR beta repertoire diversity, the study relied on deep sequencing normalized with unique cDNA molecular identifiers. The donors were divided into four age groups: young (average around 15 years), middle-aged (approximately 39), aged (approximately 59) and long-lived (82). Using the same blood draw, the study looked at two additional independent replicas of 1 million unique cDNA reads for two donors, one aged 18 to 29 and the other aged 80 or older. On the study overall, not on this receptor specifically: Since profiling was done on bulk unsorted PBMCs, naive and antigen-experienced compartments could not be conclusively compared. The long-lived group showed more naive CD4+ T cells, fewer expanded clones and increased TCR diversity than the aged group, suggesting age selection. Estimates of total diversity from one million sequenced T cells were regarded as lower bounds and underestimates. Observed TCR beta diversity per million T cells fell roughly linearly with age, and a significant reduction was already apparent by age roughly 40. Donor CMV infection status was unknown, potentially confounding age-related changes in expanded clonotypes. A strong correlation was found between observed TCR beta diversity and the percentage of naive T cells measured by flow cytometry.

Preparation of the library involved 5' RACE. The listed sequencing device is Illumina HiSeq 2500. A second 7 to 11 cycle PCR used a sample-barcoded 5' primer and a J-beta primer mix. A unique molecular identifier was introduced onto each TCR beta cDNA molecule by a template-switch 5' adaptor carrying 12 random nucleotides. Each sample yielded at least 2.5 million CDR3-containing paired-end reads. The Mint cDNA synthesis kit, primed by a TRBC-specific oligonucleotide, was used to synthesize first-strand cDNA from all RNA. Following uracil-DNA glycosylase treatment, all cDNA underwent a first 18-cycle PCR with the universal primers M1SS and BC2_uni_R. Per the original workflow: For normalization, 1 million high-quality reads, each with a distinct molecular identifier, were randomly selected from each sample. Instead of being binned into consensus sequences, reads with shared molecular identifiers were discarded. CDR3 identification, clonotype clustering and error correction used MiTCR with a Q25 quality threshold and the strictest error-elimination algorithm. A nonparametric unseen species model using Euler transformation provided a lower-bound estimate of total TCR beta diversity. Through fastp at Q25 and MiXCR, TCRdb rebuilt clones from the public reads, retaining in-frame beta chains. Rows are unified per CDR3 protein, each entry keeping the most common DNA and genes. These V and J calls derive from TCRdb rather than the authors' analysis. The sample data list more than 600,000 distinct CDR3 sequences, and 20% to 25% of these were observed just once. The leading ten clones occupy 9.4% of the sample.

There are 14 amino acids in the CDR3, from cysteine to phenylalanine inclusive. Only the CDR3 DNA stays, 42 bases, in frame from base 1. CDR1 SGHAT and CDR2 FQNNGV are derived from the germline V gene. V loses 1 base, J loses 3 bases, and the germline ends lie 10 bases apart. The same data also went into a second study, on T cells of mothers and their children. As the second study states: The donors were nine systemically healthy Caucasian individuals, made up of three mothers and their six children. cDNA synthesis consumed the entire amount of extracted RNA, loaded at roughly 1.5 ug RNA in each 15 ul reaction. Sample barcodes and 2-4 random nucleotides were added via the M1S primer in the second PCR. Over 9.5 million TCR beta CDR3 reads were obtained for each mother, and around 2.7 million reads were obtained for each child. In both related and unrelated pairs, thymic selection shapes the output of TCR recombination in a similar way, with inherited differences having only a minor effect. Normalized repertoire overlap was always found to be slightly, but never significantly, higher in related mother-child pairs than in unrelated mother-child pairs. No persistent microchimeric T cell clones were found, with a detection sensitivity of 85 to 100 clones per million clonotypes. In the study, deep NGS was used to compare the TCR beta repertoires of mothers and children, and features distinguishing related mother-child pairs from unrelated individuals were sought. On average, the children were roughly 10 +/- 4 years old, while the mothers were about 37 +/- 4 years old. After adapters were ligated using NEBNext reagents, the libraries underwent 100+100 nt paired-end sequencing on an Illumina HiSeq 2000. To prevent cross-contamination, the mother and child libraries were prepared one month apart and sequenced in separate runs. Between roughly 500,000 and 2,100,000 distinct TCR beta clonotypes were identified per donor. Naive TCR beta clonotypes were estimated from low-frequency clonotypes matched to each donor's FACS-determined naive share, without sorting.

The chain employs TRBV11-2 and TRBJ2-7; the D gene is not confidently resolved. This sequence was found in a boy between 10 and 17 years old in good health. Sequenced input: blood. CDR3 sequence: CASSLVARSYEQYF. The nucleotide sequence reads as follows: TGTGCCAGCAGCTTAGTTGCCAGAAGCTACGAGCAGTACTTC.